The 21 T cell receptor beta chains presented below share a single source sample, sequenced in a study of cytomegalovirus exposure and HLA in healthy donors. Primers: 60 Vbeta forward and 13 Jbeta reverse. Sequenced by immunoSEQ multiplex PCR; TCRdb stores in-frame clones only, minus some. The sample contains around 95,000 clones, around 76% of which appear only once. The sequencing sample was made of PBMCs. The receptors shown here come from a man under 40 in good health and CMV-seropositive.

V gene TRBV21-1 combines with J gene TRBJ1-6; the table assigns TRBD1, which was not confirmed against the DNA. TRBV21-1 is marked as a pseudogene. CDR3 length equals 18 residues. The CDR3: CASRQARTQGSYNSPLHF. The CDR3 DNA reads as TGTGCCAGCAGGCAAGCTCGTACCCAGGGCTCCTATAATTCACCCCTCCACTTT.

The J gene is TRBJ2-5, the V gene TRBV27, with TRBD2 identical over 11 bases. CDR1 is MNHEY and CDR2 is SMNVEV in the germline V gene (reference sequence). J lost 4 bases, V lost 5 bases, and 12 bases had no gene match. The CDR3 extends over 17 amino acids. Here the CDR3 DNA reads TGTGCCAGCAGTCCCCGACTAGCGGGGTTGGTTCCAGAGACCCAGTACTTC. Its translation: CASSPRLAGLVPETQYF.

This chain uses TRBV30 with TRBJ2-1; D may be TRBD1 (5 bases). The CDR3 is made up of 12 amino acids. Germline V gives CDR1 GTSNPN, CDR2 SVGIG (reference sequence). The V end was cut by 0 bases, the J end by 7 bases, with 7 bases between. CDR3 DNA sequence: TGTGCCTGGAGTGTAAAGGGGAATGAGCAGTTCTTC. Translating it yields CAWSVKGNEQFF.

The chain links TRBV5-6 to TRBJ1-2, with a possible D match to TRBD1 (6 bases). The ends were cut back, 4 bases at V and 4 bases at J, with 14 bases in the middle. The germline gives CDR1 SGHDT, CDR2 YYEEEE. CDR3 length: 14 amino acids. CDR3 loop: CASSRPTGTYGYTF. The DNA of the CDR3 is TGTGCCAGCAGCAGACCGACAGGTACCTATGGCTACACCTTC.

CDR3 DNA sequence: TGCGCCAGCAGCTTGGGGGCGGGCGGTGGCTCTGGAAACACCATATATTTT. It is translated as CASSLGAGGGSGNTIYF. The V call is TRBV5-1, the J call TRBJ1-3; D unclear. Germline V lookup: CDR1 SGHRS, CDR2 YFSETQ. The CDR3 is made up of 17 amino acids. The V end was cut by 0 bases, the J end by 0 bases, with 13 bases between.

This chain connects TRBV9 to TRBJ1-5, with 7 bases matching TRBD1. The germline gives CDR1 SGDLS, CDR2 YYNGEE. The V and J ends lost 2 bases and 4 bases, in that order; junction bases with no gene match: 6. The CDR3 length is 15 residues. CDR3 sequence (DNA): TGTGCCAGCAGCGTGACAGGGAACCGAAATCAGCCCCAGCATTTT. Its translation is CASSVTGNRNQPQHF.

The V and J genes are TRBV5-5 and TRBJ2-3, with D maybe TRBD1 (5 bases). The CDR3 spans 13 residues. The V and J ends lost 3 bases and 2 bases respectively, with 7 bases between them. Germline V lookup: CDR1 SGHKS, CDR2 YYEKEE (reference sequence). The CDR3 loop reads CASSSGYTDTQYF. The CDR3 nucleotides read TGTGCCAGCAGCTCAGGGTACACAGATACGCAGTATTTT. Full variable domain (remainder filled in from reference TRBV5-5 and TRBJ2-3): DAGVTQSPTHLIKTRGQQVTLRCSPISGHKSVSWYQQVLGQGPQFIFQYYEKEERGRGNFPDRFSARQFPNYSSELNVNALLLGDSALYLCASSSGYTDTQYFGPGTRLTVL.

The chain links TRBV7-3 to TRBJ2-1; D is possibly TRBD1 (6 bases). With 0 bases removed from V and 3 bases from J, the gap between germline ends came to 12 bases. The germline V gene encodes CDR1 SGHTA and CDR2 FQGTGA. This CDR3 contains 16 residues. This chain's CDR3 is CASSLTGAEDYNEQFF. CDR3 DNA: TGTGCCAGCAGCTTAACGGGGGCGGAAGACTACAATGAGCAGTTCTTC.

The count of this clone is one. The rearrangement links TRBV5-4 to TRBJ1-3, with 7 positions matching TRBD1. CDR1 is SGHNT and CDR2 is YYREEE in the germline V gene (reference sequence). CDR3 length equals 17 residues. V lost 0 bases, J lost 4 bases, and 10 bases stayed unmatched. CDR3 residues: CASSLGPRGPYGNTIYF. The CDR3 DNA reads TGTGCCAGCAGCTTGGGGCCGAGGGGGCCTTACGGAAACACCATATATTTT. The variable domain in full, with the rest retrieved from reference TRBV5-4 and TRBJ1-3, is ETGVTQSPTHLIKTRGQQVTLRCSSQSGHNTVSWYQQALGQGPQFIFQYYREEENGRGNFPPRFSGLQFPNYSSELNVNALELDDSALYLCASSLGPRGPYGNTIYFGEGSWLTVV.

CDR3 nucleotides: TGTGCCAGCAGCTCTATGACAGGGATGAACACTGAAGCTTTCTTT. Translating it yields CASSSMTGMNTEAFF. This rearrangement joins TRBV7-2 to TRBJ1-1, with 7 bases fitting TRBD1. CDR3 length: 15 amino acids. V was pared by 4 bases and J by 0 bases, with 5 bases of the junction left unmatched. In germline, CDR1 is SGHTA, CDR2 FQGNSA. The full variable domain, with the rest looked up from reference TRBV7-2 and TRBJ1-1, is GAGVSQSPSNKVTEKGKDVELRCDPISGHTALYWYRQSLGQGLEFLIYFQGNSAPDKSGLPSDRFSAERTGGSVSTLTIQRTQQEDSAVYLCASSSMTGMNTEAFFGQGTRLTVV.

This clone was recorded a few times. The chain is built from TRBV28 and TRBJ1-2; D is ambiguous. The length of the CDR3 is 13 residues. Germline lookup yields CDR1 MDHEN and CDR2 SYDVKM. V lost 5 bases and J 2 bases, leaving 9 bases between the germline ends. CDR3 DNA: TGTGCCAGCAGTCTAGGCTTCAACTATGGCTACACCTTC. It specifies CASSLGFNYGYTF.

The V and J genes are TRBV28 and TRBJ1-1; 8 bases line up with TRBD1. Germline loops: CDR1 MDHEN, CDR2 SYDVKM. V shed 3 bases, J shed 0 bases, and the junction held 6 bases outside the gene matches. CDR3 length equals 16 residues. CDR3 nucleotides: TGTGCCAGCAGTTTTCGAGACAGGGGTGTGAACACTGAAGCTTTCTTT. Translating gives CASSFRDRGVNTEAFF.

V gene TRBV2 combines with J gene TRBJ2-5; D is unresolved. Trimming stripped 7 bases from V and 1 base from J, with 10 bases between. The germline V gene encodes CDR1 SNHLY and CDR2 FYNNEI. The CDR3 has 13 amino acids. CDR3 nucleotides: TGTGCCAGCAAGTACCTACCCCAAGAGACCCAGTACTTC. It specifies CASKYLPQETQYF. Together with reference TRBV2 and TRBJ2-5, the CDR3 gives the full variable domain: EPEVTQTPSHQVTQMGQEVILRCVPISNHLYFYWYRQILGQKVEFLVSFYNNEISEKSEIFDDQFSVERPDGSNFTLKIRSTKLEDSAMYFCASKYLPQETQYFGPGTRLLVL.

V is TRBV7-6 and J is TRBJ2-6, with TRBD1 matching 12 bases. This CDR3 spans 16 amino acids. After removal of 3 bases from V and 4 bases from J, the junction contained 1 base not matched to a gene. Germline lookup yields CDR1 SGHVS and CDR2 FNYEAQ. CDR3 sequence (DNA): TGTGCCAGCAGCTTGGGACAGGGGGCCGGGGCCAACGTCCTGACTTTC. Its translation: CASSLGQGAGANVLTF.

V gene TRBV5-1 combines with J gene TRBJ2-7; 11 positions agree with TRBD2. The ends lost 4 bases at V and 5 bases at J; junction bases unmatched: 11. CDR3 size: 16 residues. CDR1 SGHRS and CDR2 YFSETQ come from the germline V gene. DNA of the CDR3: TGCGCCAGCAGCGTGTCGACTAGCGGGGCGTGGGACGAGCAGTACTTC. This codes for CASSVSTSGAWDEQYF.

This clone was seen more than once but under ten times. The chain has TRBV6-6 and TRBJ2-2, with a possible D match to TRBD1 (6 bases). The CDR3 loop spans 16 amino acids. Trimming left V 4 bases short and J 4 bases short, with 16 bases between. Germline CDR1 is MNHNY and CDR2 is SVGAGI (reference sequence). CDR3 DNA sequence: TGTGCCAGCAGTTCCCAACCGGGACATATCACCGGGGAGCTGTTTTTT. Encoded protein: CASSSQPGHITGELFF.

This sequence joins TRBV2 and TRBJ2-3; D possibly corresponds to TRBD2 (5 bases). V lost 7 bases and J 1 base, leaving 12 bases between the germline ends. Germline CDR1 and CDR2: SNHLY and FYNNEI. The CDR3 has 14 residues. The CDR3 reads CASTAGMGTDTQYF. DNA for the CDR3: TGTGCCAGCACCGCCGGGATGGGCACAGATACGCAGTATTTT.

V and J are TRBV2 and TRBJ1-6; possibly TRBD1 for D (5 bases). CDR3 length equals 14 residues. CDR1 and CDR2 from the germline V gene are SNHLY and FYNNEI. The V and J ends lost 3 bases and 12 bases respectively, with 15 bases between them. The CDR3 DNA reads TGTGCCAGCAGTGAGAGGCAGGGTGGGTTACCCCTCCACTTT. This gives the protein CASSERQGGLPLHF.

The CDR3 sequence: CASSLDGSEAFF. The CDR3 coding sequence is TGTGCCAGCAGCTTAGATGGCAGTGAAGCTTTCTTT. The chain is built from TRBV7-2 and TRBJ1-1, with D hard to call. The CDR3 loop spans 12 amino acids. Germline assignment: CDR1 SGHTA and CDR2 FQGNSA. Trimming pared 1 base from V and 7 bases from J, leaving 7 bases between.

The chain is built from TRBV2 and TRBJ1-5; TRBD1 aligns across 10 bases. Per germline, CDR1 SNHLY and CDR2 FYNNEI. Unmatched junction bases numbered 8, after V lost 5 bases and J lost 7 bases. This CDR3 is 15 amino acids long. The CDR3 bases are TGTGCCAGCAGTTTAAGGACAGGGGGTTGGCAGCCCCAGCATTTT. Its protein product is CASSLRTGGWQPQHF.

The CDR3 here is CASCTGDTDTQYF. In nucleotides, the CDR3 is TGTGCCAGCTGTACAGGGGACACAGATACGCAGTATTTT. V is TRBV7-3 and J is TRBJ2-3, with 7 bases aligning to TRBD1. The J segment lost 2 bases and the V segment lost 8 bases, leaving 4 bases of the junction unmatched. The CDR3 has 13 amino acids. The germline V gene encodes CDR1 SGHTA and CDR2 FQGTGA. Drawing the rest from reference TRBV7-3 and TRBJ2-3, the complete variable domain is GAGVSQTPSNKVTEKGKYVELRCDPISGHTALYWYRQSLGQGPEFLIYFQGTGAADDSGLPNDRFFAVRPEGSVSTLKIQRTERGDSAVYLCASCTGDTDTQYFGPGTRLTVL.